Listed below are T cell receptor beta chains from one sample, sequenced in a study of identical twins. Using its own MiXCR run on the 5' RACE reads, TCRdb lists one record per CDR3 protein. Among just under 650,000 distinct CDR3 sequences listed, just over 7% were seen once. These data were also filed under a second study, of yellow fever vaccine responses in identical twins.

Sequenced: PBMCs. The origin of the receptors is a woman aged 18-29 years in good health. Both conserved end residues are part of each CDR3. D genes are given only for firm matches. A row's size may be missing; if present it is once, few, many or a size class.

NA | TRBJ1-2 | TRBV7-9 | many | CASSLATGLGYGYTF | TGTGCCAGCAGCTTAGCAACAGGGCTTGGCTATGGCTACACCTTC
NA | TRBJ1-1 | TRBV10-3 | NA | CAISEGGVGNTEAFF | TGTGCCATCAGTGAGGGGGGCGTGGGGAACACTGAAGCTTTCTTT
TRBD1 | TRBJ2-4 | TRBV27 | NA | CASSLSGQGAKNIQYF | TGTGCCAGCAGTTTATCGGGACAGGGGGCCAAAAACATTCAGTACTTC
TRBD1 | TRBJ2-3 | TRBV5-1 | few | CASSLWNRGYSTDTQYF | TGCGCCAGCAGCTTATGGAACAGGGGGTATTCTACAGATACGCAGTATTTT
NA | TRBJ2-5 | TRBV6-5 | few | CASSTPGETQYF | TGTGCCAGCAGTACCCCCGGGGAGACCCAGTACTTC
NA | TRBJ2-1 | TRBV5-1 | many | CASSFGGAILNEQFF | TGCGCCAGCAGCTTTGGGGGGGCGATATTGAATGAGCAGTTCTTC
TRBD1 | TRBJ2-1 | TRBV29-1 | NA | CSVDTRGYEQFF | TGCAGCGTTGATACCAGGGGGTATGAGCAGTTCTTC
TRBD2 | TRBJ2-1 | TRBV7-8 | many | CASSLYTGTSGSHEQFF | TGTGCCAGCAGCTTGTATACCGGGACTAGCGGGAGCCATGAGCAGTTCTTC
NA | TRBJ1-6 | TRBV28 | few | CASSLGPGQNSPLHF | TGTGCCAGCAGTTTAGGGCCGGGGCAGAATTCACCCCTCCACTTT
NA | TRBJ2-7 | TRBV3-1 | NA | CASSHRGLAGETYEQYF | TGTGCCAGCAGCCACAGGGGGCTCGCGGGAGAGACCTACGAGCAGTACTTC
NA | TRBJ2-1 | TRBV3-1 | NA | CASSQGGVRQFF | TGTGCCAGCAGCCAAGGGGGGGTCCGGCAGTTCTTC
NA | TRBJ2-1 | TRBV20-1 | NA | CSASPFGNEQFF | TGCAGTGCAAGCCCCTTCGGGAATGAGCAGTTCTTC
TRBD1 | TRBJ2-3 | TRBV20-1 | many | CSAHPGQGDTQYF | TGCAGTGCTCACCCGGGACAGGGAGATACGCAGTATTTT
TRBD1 | TRBJ2-7 | TRBV10-3 | many | CAISVDRAEQYF | TGTGCCATCAGCGTAGACAGGGCCGAGCAGTACTTC
NA | TRBJ1-1 | TRBV20-1 | many | CSARDPVGHTEAFF | TGCAGTGCTAGAGATCCGGTTGGGCACACTGAAGCTTTCTTT
NA | TRBJ1-1 | TRBV20-1 | few | CSARGQRAANTEAFF | TGCAGTGCTAGAGGGCAGCGGGCGGCGAACACTGAAGCTTTCTTT
TRBD2 | TRBJ2-7 | TRBV29-1 | NA | CSVAGLAGAEQYF | TGCAGCGTTGCGGGACTAGCGGGAGCCGAGCAGTACTTC
NA | TRBJ2-5 | TRBV10-3 | NA | CAISNKETQYF | TGTGCCATCAGTAACAAAGAGACCCAGTACTTC
TRBD2 | TRBJ2-7 | TRBV7-2 | NA | CASSQGLATYEQYF | TGTGCCAGCAGCCAGGGACTAGCAACCTACGAGCAGTACTTC
NA | TRBJ2-6 | TRBV25-1 | few | CASSEHRGTGANVLTF | TGTGCCAGCAGTGAACATCGGGGGACTGGGGCCAACGTCCTGACTTTC
NA | TRBJ2-1 | TRBV7-7 | many | CASSFTRNNEQFF | TGTGCCAGCAGCTTTACTAGAAACAATGAGCAGTTCTTC
NA | TRBJ2-7 | TRBV12-3/TRBV12-4 | many | CASRDLLSYEQYF | TGTGCCAGCCGGGACTTACTCTCCTACGAGCAGTACTTC
NA | TRBJ1-1 | TRBV15 | many | CATSRETELNTEAFF | TGTGCCACCAGCAGAGAGACAGAACTGAACACTGAAGCTTTCTTT
NA | TRBJ2-2 | TRBV2 | few | CASSEEIGRNTGELFF | TGTGCCAGCTCTGAGGAAATCGGGAGGAACACCGGGGAGCTGTTTTTT
NA | TRBJ2-1 | TRBV12-3/TRBV12-4 | NA | CASSSPQGRSSYNEQFF | TGTGCCAGCAGTTCACCGCAGGGAAGGAGCTCCTACAATGAGCAGTTCTTC
NA | TRBJ2-7 | TRBV12-3/TRBV12-4 | NA | CASSLHPYEQYF | TGTGCCAGCAGTTTACACCCCTACGAGCAGTACTTC
NA | TRBJ2-7 | TRBV6-5 | few | CASSYHERAYEQYF | TGTGCCAGCAGTTACCACGAAAGAGCCTACGAGCAGTACTTC
NA | TRBJ2-2 | TRBV21-1 | NA | CATPRGSAPPGSCFF | NA
NA | TRBJ2-1 | TRBV5-6 | NA | CASSFSGSRISYNEQFF | TGTGCCAGCAGCTTTTCCGGCAGCCGAATCTCCTACAATGAGCAGTTCTTC
TRBD1 | TRBJ2-2 | TRBV9 | few | CASSVRTGNTGELFF | TGTGCCAGCAGCGTTAGGACAGGGAACACCGGGGAGCTGTTTTTT
TRBD1 | TRBJ1-1 | TRBV20-1 | many | CSATGQGTEAFF | TGCAGTGCTACCGGACAGGGGACTGAAGCTTTCTTT
NA | TRBJ2-3 | TRBV29-1 | NA | CSVEVPGAADTQYF | TGCAGCGTTGAAGTTCCGGGGGCAGCAGATACGCAGTATTTT
NA | TRBJ2-1 | TRBV11-3 | many | CASSLEFGSLGEQFF | TGTGCCAGCAGCTTAGAATTCGGGAGTCTAGGGGAGCAGTTCTTC
TRBD1 | TRBJ1-6 | TRBV20-1 | many | CSARDGTGGANSPLHF | TGCAGTGCTAGAGACGGGACAGGGGGCGCAAATTCACCCCTCCACTTT
NA | TRBJ2-1 | TRBV24-1 | NA | CATSDPGAYEQFF | TGTGCCACCAGTGATCCAGGGGCATATGAGCAGTTCTTC
TRBD1 | TRBJ1-1 | TRBV29-1 | NA | CSVEVLDRQNTEAFF | TGCAGCGTTGAAGTCTTGGACAGGCAGAACACTGAAGCTTTCTTT
TRBD2 | TRBJ2-3 | TRBV20-1 | few | CSARMPGGPVYTQYF | TGCAGTGCTAGAATGCCGGGAGGGCCTGTCTATACGCAGTATTTT
NA | TRBJ2-1 | TRBV7-2 | NA | CASSLGYSRLSYNEQFF | TGTGCCAGCAGCTTAGGGTATAGCCGGCTTTCCTACAATGAGCAGTTCTTC
NA | TRBJ1-5 | TRBV10-3 | NA | CAISDPGSNQPQHF | TGTGCCATCAGTGACCCAGGAAGCAATCAGCCCCAGCATTTT
NA | TRBJ1-1 | TRBV20-1 | few | CSLSPGHLNTEAFF | TGCAGCCTATCCCCGGGACACCTGAACACTGAAGCTTTCTTT
NA | TRBJ2-7 | TRBV12-3/TRBV12-4 | many | CASSPREGGSYEQYF | TGTGCCAGCAGCCCCCGTGAAGGAGGGAGCTACGAGCAGTACTTC
TRBD1 | TRBJ1-1 | TRBV4-1 | NA | CASSRTGETEAFF | TGCGCCAGCAGCCGGACAGGGGAAACTGAAGCTTTCTTT
NA | TRBJ2-5 | TRBV5-1 | few | CASSLRPTETQYF | TGCGCCAGCAGCCTGAGGCCTACAGAGACCCAGTACTTC
NA | TRBJ1-3 | TRBV20-1 | NA | CSAPQGRENTIYF | TGCAGTGCTCCACAGGGAAGAGAAAACACCATATATTTT
NA | TRBJ2-3 | TRBV6-5 | few | CASSYATSTDTQYF | TGTGCCAGCAGTTACGCCACAAGCACAGATACGCAGTATTTT
TRBD2 | TRBJ2-3 | TRBV15 | NA | CATSGTSGDTQYF | TGTGCCACCAGCGGGACTAGCGGAGATACGCAGTATTTT